This TCR beta chain was sequenced during a study of blood T cell repertoires in COVID-19. Study information: Samples representing acute and convalescent COVID-19 were sourced from the United States, Italy and Spain. PBMCs, B-cell-depleted T cells, or T cells were the source of the cDNA or gDNA that made up the material.

The Seattle patients, enrolled during active infection, were followed longitudinally. The CDR3 is made up of 13 amino acids. Losses at the gene ends were 7 bases for V and 7 bases for J; bases not matched to a gene: 9. In the study's own analysis: Estimates of nucleated cell counts were drawn from the amplification of reference gene primers. Only in-frame clones appear in the TCRdb table, and some are missing; sequencing was by immunoSEQ multiplex PCR. For V, J and clone size, that table is used; D and trimming come from the DNA. The sample shows about 210,000 clones, around four fifths of them seen only once. This clone was picked up a small number of times.

The chain recombines TRBV12-3 or TRBV12-4 with TRBJ2-7, with 8 bases lining up with TRBD2. The clonotype comes from a woman aged 70-85 years with COVID-19, enrolled during active disease. Material: peripheral blood. The CDR3 coding sequence is TGTGCCAGCATCGGGACTAGGGGCGATGAGCAGTACTTC. It translates to CASIGTRGDEQYF.